These 18 T cell receptor beta chains were all obtained from the same sample, sequenced in a study of blood T cell repertoires in COVID-19. Using immunoSEQ multiplex PCR, the repertoire was profiled, and TCRdb retains in-frame clones only, with some absent. The sample shows around 350,000 clones, around 87% of them seen only once. Sample: peripheral blood. These receptors were taken from a human donor in a cohort sampled during active COVID-19.

This chain uses TRBV5-1 with TRBJ2-5; D is unclear. CDR1 is SGHRS, CDR2 YFSETQ, per germline. The CDR3 spans 14 residues. The ends were cut back, 0 bases at V and 5 bases at J, with 11 bases in the middle. The CDR3 DNA sequence: TGCGCCAGCAGCTTGGTGGGCTCATCGGAGACCCAGTACTTC. Its translation: CASSLVGSSETQYF. Based on the CDR3 plus reference TRBV5-1 and TRBJ2-5, the full variable domain is KAGVTQTPRYLIKTRGQQVTLSCSPISGHRSVSWYQQTPGQGLQFLFEYFSETQRNKGNFPGRFSGRQFSNSRSEMNVSTLELGDSALYLCASSLVGSSETQYFGPGTRLLVL.

This sequence joins TRBV6-5 and TRBJ1-1; 8 bases agree with TRBD1. The V and J ends lost 8 bases and 0 bases, in that order; junction bases with no gene match: 5. Germline assignment: CDR1 MNHEY and CDR2 SVGAGI. The CDR3 consists of 14 residues. The CDR3 nucleotides read TGTGCCAGCCGACAGGGGATCGTGAACACTGAAGCTTTCTTT. Translating gives CASRQGIVNTEAFF.

The rearrangement uses TRBV27 and TRBJ1-4, with D possibly matching TRBD1 (6 bases). Germline CDR1 and CDR2: MNHEY and SMNVEV (reference sequence). The CDR3 consists of 16 residues. The V gene lost 6 bases and the J gene lost 8 bases, with 22 bases spanning the gap. The CDR3 DNA reads as TGTGCCAGCAGCCGAGGCCCGACAGGCCCCGAAGAAAAACTGTTTTTT. Translation: CASSRGPTGPEEKLFF.

This chain joins TRBV29-1 and TRBJ2-7; TRBD1 aligns across 10 bases. The CDR3 spans 13 residues. From germline, CDR1 is SQVTM and CDR2 ANQGSEA. Trimming cost V 5 bases and J 1 base; bases outside gene matches: 2. CDR3 loop: CSVRTGGSYEQYF. The CDR3, as DNA: TGCAGCGTTCGGACAGGGGGGTCCTACGAGCAGTACTTC.

The rearrangement uses TRBV5-1 and TRBJ2-2; 14 bases map to TRBD2. With V trimmed by 4 bases and J by 5 bases, 4 bases remained unmatched. The CDR3 is 16 residues long. Germline CDR1 reads SGHRS; CDR2 reads YFSETQ. The CDR3 here is CASSTGLAGVTGELFF. The CDR3 nucleotides read TGCGCCAGCAGCACGGGACTAGCGGGGGTAACCGGGGAGCTGTTTTTT.

The chain employs TRBV11-3 and TRBJ1-3; perhaps TRBD1 as D (6 bases). This CDR3 has 18 residues. Looked up from germline, CDR1 is SGHNT and CDR2 is YENEEA. Trimming left V 3 bases short and J 0 bases short, with 18 bases between. CDR3 protein: CASSFGKQGNFSGNTIYF. The CDR3, as DNA: TGTGCCAGCAGCTTCGGGAAACAGGGCAACTTCTCTGGAAACACCATATATTTT.

This clone has just one count. This rearrangement joins TRBV19 to TRBJ1-4, with D perhaps matching TRBD1 (5 bases). V shed 4 bases and J shed 3 bases, with 12 bases lying between them. CDR1 and CDR2 (germline): LNHDA, SQIVND (reference sequence). The CDR3 runs 15 residues. The CDR3 region is CASSSQGKANEKLFF. CDR3 DNA: TGTGCCAGTAGTAGCCAGGGTAAGGCTAATGAAAAACTGTTTTTT.

The V call is TRBV7-2, the J call TRBJ2-7; D possibly corresponds to TRBD1 (5 bases). The V gene lost 2 bases and the J gene lost 0 bases, with 17 bases spanning the gap. The CDR3 consists of 17 residues. Germline CDR1 SGHTA, CDR2 FQGNSA. CDR3 coding DNA: TGTGCCAGCAGCTTAACCAGGACACTGAGCTTCTCCTACGAGCAGTACTTC. Residues: CASSLTRTLSFSYEQYF.

The rearrangement links TRBV29-1 to TRBJ1-1, with a possible D match to TRBD1 (5 bases). Germline loops: CDR1 SQVTM, CDR2 ANQGSEA. V shed 2 bases and J shed 7 bases, with 14 bases lying between them. The length of the CDR3 is 13 residues. The CDR3 protein is CSVEREAGLEAFF. DNA of the CDR3: TGCAGCGTTGAAAGGGAGGCAGGGCTTGAAGCTTTCTTT. The variable domain in full, with the rest retrieved from reference TRBV29-1 and TRBJ1-1, is SAVISQKPSRDICQRGTSLTIQCQVDSQVTMMFWYRQQPGQSLTLIATANQGSEATYESGFVIDKFPISRPNLTFSTLTVSNMSPEDSSIYLCSVEREAGLEAFFGQGTRLTVV.

The chain recombines TRBV10-3 with TRBJ1-2; no definite D call. Germline V CDR1 and CDR2: ENHRY, SYGVKD. The V end was cut by 0 bases, the J end by 6 bases, with 5 bases between. The CDR3 length is 12 residues. The CDR3 nucleotides read TGTGCCATCAGTGAGTCGTTAGATGGCTACACCTTC. Encoded protein: CAISESLDGYTF.

This sequence joins TRBV2 and TRBJ1-3; no reliable D call. The CDR3 spans 15 residues. The V and J ends lost 10 bases and 0 bases respectively, with 16 bases between them. CDR1 is SNHLY, CDR2 FYNNEI, per germline. CDR3 sequence (DNA): TGTGCCACCTCCCCGGGGATGGGCTCTGGAAACACCATATATTTT. This sequence encodes CATSPGMGSGNTIYF.

This rearrangement joins TRBV6-9 to TRBJ1-6; TRBD1 matches 8 bases. Germline lookup yields CDR1 MNHGY and CDR2 SVAAGI. J gave up 6 bases and V 5 bases, and 9 bases lay outside the gene matches. This CDR3 spans 16 amino acids. CDR3 DNA sequence: TGTGCCAGCAGTGTTCGACAGGGGCGGAGTAATTCACCCCTCCACTTT. Its translation: CASSVRQGRSNSPLHF.

This rearrangement joins TRBV5-3 to TRBJ2-2; maybe TRBD1 (6 bases). TRBV5-3 belongs to the ORF category, with a function that is uncertain. V was clipped by 4 bases and J by 2 bases, with 12 bases between them. The CDR3 spans 15 residues. CDR3 sequence: CARSPGQLNTGELFF. DNA of the CDR3: TGTGCCAGAAGCCCTGGACAGTTAAACACCGGGGAGCTGTTTTTT.

V usage is TRBV2 and J usage is TRBJ1-5; 7 nucleotides match TRBD1. The CDR3 covers 15 residues. With V trimmed by 5 bases and J by 0 bases, 4 bases remained unmatched. The germline gives CDR1 SNHLY, CDR2 FYNNEI. CDR3 nucleotides: TGTGCCAGCAGTTTGGACAGGTATAGCAATCAGCCCCAGCATTTT. It codes for CASSLDRYSNQPQHF. Full variable domain (outside the CDR3, taken from reference TRBV2 and TRBJ1-5): EPEVTQTPSHQVTQMGQEVILRCVPISNHLYFYWYRQILGQKVEFLVSFYNNEISEKSEIFDDQFSVERPDGSNFTLKIRSTKLEDSAMYFCASSLDRYSNQPQHFGDGTRLSIL.

The chain has TRBV5-1 and TRBJ2-7; 10 bases are shared with TRBD1. The V gene's germline CDR1 is SGHRS and CDR2 YFSETQ. This CDR3 region has 14 residues. J was trimmed by 6 bases and V by 4 bases; bases with no gene match: 7. CDR3 in amino acids: CASSVRRTGGEQYF. The DNA for the CDR3 is TGCGCCAGCAGCGTGCGTCGGACAGGGGGCGAGCAGTACTTC.

The J gene is TRBJ2-1, the V gene TRBV20-1, with 7 nucleotides matching TRBD2. This CDR3 contains 11 residues. Unmatched junction bases numbered 7, after V lost 2 bases and J lost 15 bases. Germline loops: CDR1 DFQATT, CDR2 SNEGSKA (reference sequence). CDR3 protein: CSARRTSRRFF. CDR3 DNA sequence: TGCAGTGCTAGAAGGACTAGTCGTAGGTTCTTC.

The genes are TRBV11-2 and TRBJ2-5; TRBD2 is a possible D gene (7 bases). The CDR3 is 14 amino acids. With 1 base removed from V and 5 bases from J, the gap between germline ends came to 11 bases. Germline V gene data show CDR1 as SGHAT and CDR2 as FQNNGV. CDR3 DNA: TGTGCCAGCAGCTTAGGTGGGGGGGCGGAGACCCAGTACTTC. This codes for CASSLGGGAETQYF.

J is TRBJ1-2 and V is TRBV2; D perhaps matches TRBD1 (6 bases). V shed 7 bases and J shed 3 bases, with 12 bases lying between them. The CDR3 length is 13 residues. Germline-derived CDR1 and CDR2 are SNHLY and FYNNEI. The CDR3 DNA follows: TGTGCCAGCATGGCGGGGGGCGACTATGGCTACACCTTC. Protein sequence: CASMAGGDYGYTF.